Sequencing of this T cell receptor (beta chain) was carried out in a study of a mutant IDH1 vaccine in newly diagnosed glioma. TCRdb's table, derived via immunoSEQ multiplex PCR, lists solely in-frame clones and lacks some. This sample yields 69,000 or so clones, of which approximately 86% are seen a single time; 1.5% to 2.5% belongs to the top ten. Germline V gene lookup returns CDR1 MDHEN and CDR2 SYDVKM. The CDR3 totals 15 residues. Losses at the gene ends were 7 bases for V and 0 bases for J; bases not matched to a gene: 3. Time point denoted: week 35, safety follow-up. A single vaccine dose contained 300 ug of mutant IDH1 20-mer peptide, and topical imiquimod was used with it. Turning to this clone: Its antigen is as yet unknown.

The rearrangement links TRBV28 to TRBJ1-5; 10 nucleotides match TRBD1. This TCR came from a man younger than 40 with glioma. Here the sequenced sample was PBMCs, taken from a glioma patient whose treatment included an IDH1 peptide vaccine. This CDR3 is CASTGTGDSNQPQHF. The CDR3 bases are TGTGCCAGCACCGGGACAGGGGATAGCAATCAGCCCCAGCATTTT.